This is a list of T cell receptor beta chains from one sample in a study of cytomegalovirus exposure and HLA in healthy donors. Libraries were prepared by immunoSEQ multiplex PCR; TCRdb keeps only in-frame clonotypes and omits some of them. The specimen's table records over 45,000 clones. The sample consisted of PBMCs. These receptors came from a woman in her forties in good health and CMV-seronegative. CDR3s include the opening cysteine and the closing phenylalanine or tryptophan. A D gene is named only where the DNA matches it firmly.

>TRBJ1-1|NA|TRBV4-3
TGCGCCAGCAGCCAAAGTACAGGATACACTGAAGCTTTCTTT
CASSQSTGYTEAFF
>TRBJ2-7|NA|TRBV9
TGTGCCAGCAGCGTAGCGGCAGGAACCTACGAGCAGTACTTC
CASSVAAGTYEQYF
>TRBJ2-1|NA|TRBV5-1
TGCGCCAGCAGCTTGAGGCAGGGCTCGAACAATGAGCAGTTCTTC
CASSLRQGSNNEQFF
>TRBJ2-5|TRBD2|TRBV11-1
TGTGCCAGCAGCTTTCGGCCTAGCGGGGAAGAGACCCAGTACTTC
CASSFRPSGEETQYF
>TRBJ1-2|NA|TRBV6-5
TGTGCCAGCAGTTCGGTTTCTTTAAACCCCAACTATGGCTACACCTTC
CASSSVSLNPNYGYTF
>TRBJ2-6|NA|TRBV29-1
TGCAGCGTTGAAGGATCTGGGCAGGCCAACGTCCTGACTTTC
CSVEGSGQANVLTF
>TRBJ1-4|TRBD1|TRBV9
TGTGCCAGCAGCCCAGCAACAGGGGTCTTAGGGGAAAAACTGTTTTTT
CASSPATGVLGEKLFF
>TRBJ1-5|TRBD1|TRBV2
TGTGCCAGCTCTGGGACAGCTACATTTCAGCCCCAGCATTTT
CASSGTATFQPQHF
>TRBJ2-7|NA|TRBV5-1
TGCGCCAGCAGCTTGGATCCAACAGGTTCCTCCTACGAGCAGTACTTC
CASSLDPTGSSYEQYF
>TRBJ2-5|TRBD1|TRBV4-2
TGTGCCAGCAGCCATGGACAGGGGGCAGAGACCCAGTACTTC
CASSHGQGAETQYF
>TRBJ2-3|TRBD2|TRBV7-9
TGTGCCAGCAGATCGGGGGGAGGCACAGATACGCAGTATTTT
CASRSGGGTDTQYF
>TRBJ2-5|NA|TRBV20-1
TGCAGTGTCACGGAGGAGACCCAGTACTTC
CSVTEETQYF
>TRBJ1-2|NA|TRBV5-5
TGTGCCAGCAGCGTACAGGGCGACTATGGCTACACCTTC
CASSVQGDYGYTF
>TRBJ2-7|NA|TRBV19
TGTGCCAGTAGTATTTATACCGGGACACTTAACTACGAGCAGTACTTC
CASSIYTGTLNYEQYF
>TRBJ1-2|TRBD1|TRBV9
TGTGCCAGCAGCGTAGTCGGACAGGCAACCAAGACCTTC
CASSVVGQATKTF
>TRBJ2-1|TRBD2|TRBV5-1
TGCGCCAGCAGTCTAGCGGGGGCCTCCTACAATGAGCAGTTCTTC
CASSLAGASYNEQFF
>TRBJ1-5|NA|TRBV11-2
TGTGCCAGCAGCTTAGGTCAGGGCGGTCAGCCCCAGCATTTT
CASSLGQGGQPQHF
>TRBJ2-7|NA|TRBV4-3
TGCGCCAGCAGCCAAGATTATTCCGCGGCAGATAGCTCCTACGAGCAGTACTTC
CASSQDYSAADSSYEQYF
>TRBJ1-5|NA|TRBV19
TGTGCCAGTAGTATAGATGTGTTCGAGCCCCAGCATTTT
CASSIDVFEPQHF
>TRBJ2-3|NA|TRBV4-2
TGTGCCAGCAGCCAAGATGTCAGGCCAGATACGCAGTATTTT
CASSQDVRPDTQYF